Each of the 19 T cell receptor beta chains below was sequenced from the same sample in a study of radiotherapy plus CTLA-4 blockade in lung cancer. Generated by immunoSEQ multiplex PCR, the TCRdb table keeps only in-frame clones and is missing some. Of 65,000 to 85,000 clones in the sample, roughly 80% were seen once. The input for sequencing was peripheral blood, taken from a patient treated with radiotherapy plus ipilimumab. The source of these receptors is a human donor with non-small cell lung cancer whose response to radiotherapy plus ipilimumab could not be evaluated.

The CDR3 sequence is CASSQGVAADTQYF. DNA for the CDR3: TGTGCCAGCAGCCAGGGGGTAGCGGCAGATACGCAGTATTTT. The chain is built from TRBV9 and TRBJ2-3; possibly TRBD1 for D (7 bases). CDR3 length: 14 residues. CDR1 and CDR2 from the germline V gene are SGDLS and YYNGEE. The V end lost 4 bases, the J end lost 4 bases, and 13 bases lay between the germline ends.

This clone was counted once. The CDR3 is CASSWTGGTGELFF. CDR3 bases: TGTGCCAGCAGTTGGACAGGGGGCACCGGGGAGCTGTTTTTT. The rearrangement uses TRBV6-5 and TRBJ2-2, with 10 bases matching TRBD1. Germline CDR1 reads MNHEY; CDR2 reads SVGAGI. V lost 4 bases to trimming and J lost 4 bases; unmatched junction nucleotides: 0. The CDR3 is 14 residues long.

The chain recombines TRBV2 with TRBJ2-1; D might be TRBD2 (5 bases). The CDR3 contains 13 residues. Germline values: CDR1 SNHLY, CDR2 FYNNEI. The V and J ends lost 6 bases and 4 bases respectively, with 10 bases between them. As DNA, the CDR3 is TGTGCCAGCAGGCCGGGGTCATACAATGAGCAGTTCTTC. Amino acids: CASRPGSYNEQFF.

The table lists this clone with a few counts. This CDR3 is CASGTSGSYEQYF. Written as DNA, the CDR3 is TGCGCCAGCGGGACTAGCGGGAGCTACGAGCAGTACTTC. The chain has TRBV4-1 and TRBJ2-7, with TRBD2 identical over 14 bases. V shed 8 bases, J shed 3 bases, and the junction held 0 bases outside the gene matches. Per the germline V gene, CDR1 is MGHRA and CDR2 is YSYEKL. The CDR3 is 13 amino acids.

The chain uses TRBV27 and TRBJ2-7, with 9 bases matching TRBD2. J lost 3 bases, V lost 3 bases, and 6 bases had no gene match. This CDR3 is 15 amino acids long. Germline CDR1 MNHEY, CDR2 SMNVEV (reference sequence). The CDR3 bases are TGTGCCAGCAGTTTCGATTATAGCGGGGGCTACGAGCAGTACTTC. This encodes CASSFDYSGGYEQYF.

The genes are TRBV5-1 and TRBJ1-1; tentative D call: TRBD1 (6 bases). The CDR3 loop spans 16 amino acids. Germline lookup yields CDR1 SGHRS and CDR2 YFSETQ. The V and J ends lost 5 bases and 1 base respectively, with 18 bases between them. DNA for the CDR3: TGCGCCAGCAGGCAGACTCAGGGGACCGGGAACACTGAAGCTTTCTTT. Translation gives CASRQTQGTGNTEAFF.

The J gene is TRBJ2-3, the V gene TRBV7-9; TRBD2 is a possible D gene (6 bases). In germline, CDR1 is SEHNR, CDR2 FQNEAQ (reference sequence). Deletions cut 4 bases from V and 8 bases from J, with 13 bases between. CDR3 length equals 13 residues. The CDR3, as DNA: TGTGCCAGCAGCTCGGGCCGGGGGAGTACGCAGTATTTT. This encodes CASSSGRGSTQYF.

V gene TRBV7-2 combines with J gene TRBJ2-5; possible D gene TRBD1, 7 bases. The CDR3 length is 12 residues. Germline lookup yields CDR1 SGHTA and CDR2 FQGNSA. V was clipped by 4 bases and J by 5 bases, with 8 bases between them. This CDR3 is CASSSGGETQYF. The DNA for the CDR3 is TGTGCCAGCAGCTCAGGGGGGGAGACCCAGTACTTC.

The V gene is TRBV29-1, the J gene TRBJ2-7; D unresolved. Germline CDR1 reads SQVTM; CDR2 reads ANQGSEA. The length of the CDR3 is 14 residues. V dropped 4 bases and J dropped 0 bases, with 13 bases sitting between them. Written as DNA, the CDR3 is TGCAGCGTTGTAAACAGTCCTGTCTCCTACGAGCAGTACTTC. It encodes CSVVNSPVSYEQYF.

A few counts support this clone. The chain is built from TRBV6-6 and TRBJ1-4; TRBD1 is a possible D gene (5 bases). Germline-derived CDR1 and CDR2 are MNHNY and SVGAGI (reference sequence). CDR3 length: 16 amino acids. Trimming removed 4 bases at V and 0 bases at J, with 12 bases between. The CDR3 loop reads CASSFLPTATNEKLFF. The CDR3, as DNA: TGTGCCAGCAGTTTCCTCCCGACAGCAACTAATGAAAAACTGTTTTTT.

V gene TRBV15 combines with J gene TRBJ2-1; D gene ambiguous. Germline-derived CDR1 and CDR2 are LNHNV and YYDKDF (reference sequence). The CDR3 runs to 16 residues. Trimming cost V 1 base and J 0 bases, with 10 bases left between them. CDR3 in DNA: TGTGCCACCAGCAGAGGAAAAACTTACTCCTACAATGAGCAGTTCTTC. Protein: CATSRGKTYSYNEQFF.

The rearrangement joins TRBV6-1 to TRBJ1-1; the D gene is possibly TRBD1 (5 bases). This CDR3 has 13 residues. Trimming took off 6 bases at V and 2 bases at J, with 10 bases between the two ends. Looked up from germline, CDR1 is MNHNS and CDR2 is SASEGT. The CDR3 DNA reads TGTGCCAGCAGGCCAGACAGAAACACTGAAGCTTTCTTT. Its protein is CASRPDRNTEAFF.

The chain uses TRBV6-5 and TRBJ2-2; TRBD1 might be the D (6 bases). The CDR3 has 15 residues. CDR1 is MNHEY and CDR2 is SVGAGI in the germline V gene. The germline V and J ends were trimmed by 1 base and 3 bases, with 9 bases remaining between them. The CDR3 reads CASSYWGPDTGELFF. CDR3 sequence (DNA): TGTGCCAGCAGTTACTGGGGGCCAGACACCGGGGAGCTGTTTTTT.

The chain carries TRBV6-4 and TRBJ2-2; TRBD2 aligns across 7 bases. The CDR3 consists of 14 residues. V was clipped by 7 bases and J by 2 bases; unmatched bases: 4. Germline CDR1 and CDR2: MRHNA and SNTAGT. The CDR3, as DNA: TGTGCCAGCAAGTGGGACTACAACACCGGGGAGCTGTTTTTT. As protein: CASKWDYNTGELFF.

The genes are TRBV20-1 and TRBJ2-1, with TRBD1 matching over 7 bases. Unmatched junction bases numbered 7, after V lost 5 bases and J lost 12 bases. The CDR3 covers 11 residues. CDR1 DFQATT and CDR2 SNEGSKA come from the germline V gene (reference sequence). DNA of the CDR3: TGCAGTGCTCCCAACAGGGGTCCGCAGTTCTTC. As protein: CSAPNRGPQFF.

This chain connects TRBV19 to TRBJ2-5; TRBD1 agrees at 8 bases. CDR3 length: 17 residues. V lost 4 bases and J lost 3; bases outside the gene matches: 13. Germline V lookup: CDR1 LNHDA, CDR2 SQIVND (reference sequence). This CDR3 is CASSSTGTGFWEETQYF. The CDR3 nucleotides are TGTGCCAGTAGTAGTACCGGGACAGGATTCTGGGAAGAGACCCAGTACTTC.

The CDR3 is CASSVQGTNEKLFF. CDR3 DNA sequence: TGTGCCAGCAGTGTACAGGGGACTAATGAAAAACTGTTTTTT. This chain joins TRBV6-5 and TRBJ1-4; 7 nucleotides line up with TRBD1. The CDR3 is made up of 14 amino acids. The germline gives CDR1 MNHEY, CDR2 SVGAGI. The V segment lost 5 bases and the J segment 2 bases; nucleotides outside the gene matches: 2.

This chain joins TRBV4-1 and TRBJ2-7; possibly TRBD2 for D (6 bases). Germline V gene sequence: CDR1 MGHRA, CDR2 YSYEKL. The CDR3 is made up of 14 amino acids. The V end was cut by 4 bases, the J end by 4 bases, with 14 bases between. The DNA of the CDR3 is TGCGCCAGCAGCCCCCCAGGAGGGAGGTACGAGCAGTACTTC. Its translation is CASSPPGGRYEQYF.

The chain recombines TRBV4-2 with TRBJ2-5; 14 nucleotides match TRBD2. Germline loops: CDR1 LGHNA, CDR2 YNFKEQ. This CDR3 is 18 amino acids long. The J segment lost 2 bases and the V segment lost 0 bases, leaving 5 bases of the junction unmatched. As DNA, the CDR3 is TGTGCCAGCAGCCAAGAACCTGGACTAGCGGGAGGACAAGAGACCCAGTACTTC. Translating it yields CASSQEPGLAGGQETQYF.